Each of the 22 T cell receptor beta chains below was sequenced from the same sample in a study of blood T cell repertoires in COVID-19. Repertoires were generated with immunoSEQ multiplex PCR, while TCRdb's copy carries only in-frame clones and drops some. The data show 150,000 to 200,000 clones, 82% seen once. Input material: peripheral blood. These receptors all stem from a woman aged 25 to 39 with acute or convalescent COVID-19.

V gene TRBV28 combines with J gene TRBJ2-3; tentatively, D is TRBD1 (6 bases). This CDR3 is built from 13 residues. V was cut by 6 bases and J by 5 bases, with 12 bases left in between. Germline V gives CDR1 MDHEN, CDR2 SYDVKM. The CDR3 bases are TGTGCCAGCAGACAGGGTCGTAGAGATACGCAGTATTTT. Amino acids: CASRQGRRDTQYF.

The chain carries TRBV4-2 and TRBJ2-4, with D possibly being TRBD1 (6 bases). The CDR3 is made up of 19 amino acids. The germline V and J ends were trimmed by 4 bases and 0 bases, with 22 bases remaining between them. Germline lookup yields CDR1 LGHNA and CDR2 YNFKEQ. The CDR3 here is CASSLERDTRLLAKNIQYF. In DNA form, the CDR3 reads TGTGCCAGCAGCCTTGAAAGGGACACCCGGCTCCTAGCCAAAAACATTCAGTACTTC.

The chain has TRBV5-4 and TRBJ2-7, with a possible D match to TRBD2 (5 bases). CDR1 and CDR2 (germline): SGHNT, YYREEE (reference sequence). The CDR3 contains 15 residues. Trimming removed 4 bases from V and 0 bases from J, with 14 bases in between. This CDR3 reads CASSLVGVSSYEQYF. In nucleotides, the CDR3 is TGTGCCAGCAGCCTCGTCGGGGTAAGCTCCTACGAGCAGTACTTC.

This chain connects TRBV6-5 to TRBJ1-6, with D possibly being TRBD1 (5 bases). This CDR3 is 15 amino acids long. Germline V gene data show CDR1 as MNHEY and CDR2 as SVGAGI. Trimming shortened V by 6 bases and J by 5 bases, and 14 bases separated the two germline ends. The CDR3 bases are TGTGCCAGCAGGGCGCAGGGTGTCCATAATTCACCCCTCCACTTT. Translation: CASRAQGVHNSPLHF.

J is TRBJ1-4 and V is TRBV7-9; TRBD1 agrees at 7 bases. V dropped 5 bases and J dropped 6; count of bases not matched to a gene: 9. This CDR3 region has 15 residues. Germline assignment: CDR1 SEHNR and CDR2 FQNEAQ (reference sequence). This CDR3 is CASSPLTGSYEKLFF. The CDR3 bases are TGTGCCAGCAGCCCATTGACAGGGTCGTATGAAAAACTGTTTTTT.

In the case of this clone: Other DNA sequences from this sample encode an identical CDR3 as well. The rearrangement uses TRBV7-2 and TRBJ2-5, with a tentative D call TRBD2 (7 bases). Per the germline V gene, CDR1 is SGHTA and CDR2 is FQGNSA. Trimming stripped 1 base from V and 5 bases from J, with 11 bases between. The CDR3 runs 14 residues. The CDR3 region is CASSLVRGRETQYF. In nucleotides, the CDR3 is TGTGCCAGCAGCTTAGTGCGGGGGCGGGAGACCCAGTACTTC.

The chain carries TRBV4-3 and TRBJ1-1; maybe TRBD1 (5 bases). V lost 3 bases to trimming and J lost 5 bases, with 16 bases between them. The length of the CDR3 is 15 residues. Germline V lookup: CDR1 LGHNA, CDR2 YSLEER. DNA for the CDR3: TGCGCCAGCAGCCACAATTCCCCAGGGAGGACTGAAGCTTTCTTT. Translating gives CASSHNSPGRTEAFF.

In this sample, this clone turned up a few times. The chain combines TRBV7-9 with TRBJ1-2, with TRBD1 as a possible D gene (6 bases). This CDR3 spans 14 amino acids. CDR1 SEHNR and CDR2 FQNEAQ come from the germline V gene (reference sequence). Trimming removed 5 bases at V and 7 bases at J, with 17 bases between. CDR3 sequence reads: CASSLDSGVRGYTF. CDR3 sequence (DNA): TGTGCCAGCAGCCTCGACTCAGGGGTACGTGGCTACACCTTC. Based on the CDR3 plus reference TRBV7-9 and TRBJ1-2, the full variable domain is DTGVSQNPRHKITKRGQNVTFRCDPISEHNRLYWYRQTLGQGPEFLTYFQNEAQLEKSRLLSDRFSAERPKGSFSTLEIQRTEQGDSAMYLCASSLDSGVRGYTFGSGTRLTVV.

V and J are TRBV29-1 and TRBJ1-1; D uncertain. The V gene's germline CDR1 is SQVTM and CDR2 ANQGSEA. Trimming left V 7 bases short and J 1 base short, with 13 bases between. This CDR3 spans 13 amino acids. Here the CDR3 reads CSESGNRNTEAFF. As DNA, the CDR3 is TGCAGCGAATCGGGAAATCGGAACACTGAAGCTTTCTTT.

The rearrangement links TRBV5-4 to TRBJ2-1; 13 positions match TRBD2. The CDR3 extends over 16 amino acids. The junction had 8 bases not matched to a gene; V was cut back by 4 bases and J by 7 bases. The germline CDR1 and CDR2 sequences are SGHNT and YYREEE (reference sequence). Here the CDR3 reads CASSRPGLAGNNEQFF. For the CDR3, the DNA is TGTGCCAGCAGCCGTCCGGGACTAGCGGGAAATAATGAGCAGTTCTTC.

Remarks on this clone: One junction end disagrees with the germline gene, perhaps due to a read error. CDR3 residues: CASSSNSGRRETQYF. In nucleotides, the CDR3 is TGTGCTAGCAGCTCCAATAGCGGGAGAAGGGAGACCCAGTACTTC. The chain links TRBV7-7 to TRBJ2-5, with TRBD2 matching over 9 bases. The CDR3 runs 15 residues. The germline CDR1 and CDR2 sequences are SSHAT and FNYEAQ (reference sequence).

This sequence joins TRBV4-3 and TRBJ2-5, with TRBD2 matching over 7 bases. The CDR3 has 15 residues. Losses at the gene ends were 5 bases for V and 6 bases for J; bases not matched to a gene: 12. CDR1 is LGHNA and CDR2 is YSLEER in the germline V gene. CDR3 loop: CASSLGVAGGQTQYF. As DNA, the CDR3 is TGCGCCAGCAGCTTGGGTGTAGCGGGTGGTCAGACCCAGTACTTC.

V gene TRBV6-5 combines with J gene TRBJ2-5; maybe TRBD2 (5 bases). V lost 0 bases, J lost 0 bases, and 8 bases lay in between. This CDR3 contains 15 residues. CDR1 is MNHEY and CDR2 is SVGAGI in the germline V gene. In DNA, the CDR3 is TGTGCCAGCAGTTACTCGAGGGTTAACCAAGAGACCCAGTACTTC. Amino acid sequence: CASSYSRVNQETQYF.

V gene TRBV4-1 combines with J gene TRBJ2-7; TRBD1 aligns across 7 bases. The V gene's germline CDR1 is MGHRA and CDR2 YSYEKL. The ends lost 0 bases at V and 1 base at J; junction bases unmatched: 9. The CDR3 sequence is 17 residues long. CDR3 sequence: CASSQDPGGPSSYEQYF. In nucleotides, the CDR3 is TGCGCCAGCAGCCAAGATCCAGGGGGTCCTTCTTCCTACGAGCAGTACTTC.

This clone was counted once. The chain carries TRBV6-1 and TRBJ2-7, with 9 bases lining up with TRBD1. Germline V gene lookup returns CDR1 MNHNS and CDR2 SASEGT. This CDR3 contains 17 residues. The trim removed 2 bases at V and 0 bases at J, leaving 8 bases unmatched. This chain's CDR3 is CASSELRRQGGSYEQYF. The CDR3 bases are TGTGCCAGCAGTGAATTAAGGAGACAGGGGGGCTCCTACGAGCAGTACTTC.

The chain is built from TRBV3-1 (or the pseudogene TRBV3-2) and TRBJ2-3; TRBD1 matches at 9 bases. After removal of 2 bases from V and 8 bases from J, the junction contained 8 bases not matched to a gene. The CDR3 totals 15 residues. Germline V gene lookup returns CDR1 LGHDT and CDR2 YNNKEL (reference sequence). The CDR3 bases are TGTGCCAGCAGCCAAACGACAGGGGGTAAGACTACGCAGTATTTT. This gives the protein CASSQTTGGKTTQYF.

This clone came up a few times. This rearrangement joins TRBV7-2 to TRBJ2-1; possibly TRBD2 for D (6 bases). CDR1 and CDR2 (germline): SGHTA, FQGNSA. CDR3 size: 12 residues. The germline V and J ends were trimmed by 1 base and 10 bases, with 8 bases remaining between them. Written as DNA, the CDR3 is TGTGCCAGCAGCTTAGTTACTAGCGAGCAGTTCTTC. Translated: CASSLVTSEQFF.

The chain combines TRBV28 with TRBJ2-2; 10 bases align to TRBD1. Germline CDR1 MDHEN, CDR2 SYDVKM. CDR3 length: 16 residues. J lost 4 bases, V lost 5 bases, and 7 bases had no gene match. CDR3 region: CASSAWTGGSTGELFF. The CDR3 DNA follows: TGTGCCAGCAGTGCGTGGACAGGGGGGAGCACCGGGGAGCTGTTTTTT.

This sequence joins TRBV28 and TRBJ1-2; maybe TRBD1 (6 bases). The CDR3 is 15 residues long. Germline values: CDR1 MDHEN, CDR2 SYDVKM. Between the trimmed V and J ends, which lost 3 bases and 3 bases, there was a span of 14 bases. The CDR3 DNA reads as TGTGCCAGCAGTTTTTCGGGGGGGGCCTACTATGGCTACACCTTC. It encodes CASSFSGGAYYGYTF.

The CDR3 DNA follows: TGTGCCAGCAGCTTTCTAGCGGGGGGACCAGATACGCAGTATTTT. Translated: CASSFLAGGPDTQYF. This chain links TRBV6-5 with TRBJ2-3; 11 bases are shared with TRBD2. The CDR3 totals 15 residues. V lost 6 bases and J lost 4; bases outside the gene matches: 6. Germline V gene sequence: CDR1 MNHEY, CDR2 SVGAGI.

The CDR3 sequence is CASSPQVTDTQYF. CDR3 coding DNA: TGCGCCAGCAGCCCGCAGGTCACAGATACGCAGTATTTT. V and J are TRBV4-3 and TRBJ2-3; no reliable D call. CDR1 is LGHNA and CDR2 is YSLEER in the germline V gene. CDR3 length: 13 amino acids. V was cut by 4 bases and J by 2 bases, with 7 bases left in between.

Written as DNA, the CDR3 is TGTGCCAGCAGCCGGGGGGCTGACACCGGGGAGCTGTTTTTT. Translated: CASSRGADTGELFF. The V call is TRBV28, the J call TRBJ2-2, with D possibly matching TRBD2 (7 bases). The CDR3 loop spans 14 amino acids. V was pared by 6 bases and J by 3 bases, with 11 bases between. Germline V CDR1 and CDR2: MDHEN, SYDVKM.